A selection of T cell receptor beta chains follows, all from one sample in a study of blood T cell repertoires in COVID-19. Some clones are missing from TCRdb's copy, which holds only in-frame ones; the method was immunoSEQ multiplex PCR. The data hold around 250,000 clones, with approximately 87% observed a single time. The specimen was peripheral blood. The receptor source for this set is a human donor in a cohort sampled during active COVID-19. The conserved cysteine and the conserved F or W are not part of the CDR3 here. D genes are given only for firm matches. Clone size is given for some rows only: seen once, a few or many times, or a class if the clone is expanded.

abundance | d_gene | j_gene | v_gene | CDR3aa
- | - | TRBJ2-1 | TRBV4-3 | ASSQIGVSEQF
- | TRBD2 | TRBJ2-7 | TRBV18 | ASSPPGLAYEQY
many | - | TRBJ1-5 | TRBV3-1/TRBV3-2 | ASSLRASNQPQH
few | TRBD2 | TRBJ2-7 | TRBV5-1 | ASSLDSPSGGYEQY
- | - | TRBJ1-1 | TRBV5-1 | ASSSATGLNTEAF
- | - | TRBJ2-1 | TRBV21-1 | ASSKVSAPGDEQF
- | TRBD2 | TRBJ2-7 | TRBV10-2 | ASSESSGVYEQY
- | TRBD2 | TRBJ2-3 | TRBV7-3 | ASSRAGGKVDTQY
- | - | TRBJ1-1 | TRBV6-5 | ASSSPSGNTEAF
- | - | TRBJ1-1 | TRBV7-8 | ASSRIRQKMNTEAF